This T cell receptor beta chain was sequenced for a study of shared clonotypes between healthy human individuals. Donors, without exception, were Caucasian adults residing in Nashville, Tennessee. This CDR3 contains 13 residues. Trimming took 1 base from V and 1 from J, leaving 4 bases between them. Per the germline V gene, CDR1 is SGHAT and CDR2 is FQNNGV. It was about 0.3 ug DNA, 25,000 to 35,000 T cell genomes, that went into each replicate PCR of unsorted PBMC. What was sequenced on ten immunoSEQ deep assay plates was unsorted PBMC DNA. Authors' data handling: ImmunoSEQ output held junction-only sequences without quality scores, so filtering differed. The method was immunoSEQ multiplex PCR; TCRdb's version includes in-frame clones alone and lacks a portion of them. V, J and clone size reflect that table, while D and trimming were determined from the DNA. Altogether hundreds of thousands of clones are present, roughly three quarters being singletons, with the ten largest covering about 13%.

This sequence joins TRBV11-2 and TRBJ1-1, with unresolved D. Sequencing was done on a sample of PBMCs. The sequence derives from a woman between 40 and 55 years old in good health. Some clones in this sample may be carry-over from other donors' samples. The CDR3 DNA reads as TGTGCCAGCAGCTTAGTTGAGAACACTGAAGCTTTCTTT. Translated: CASSLVENTEAFF.